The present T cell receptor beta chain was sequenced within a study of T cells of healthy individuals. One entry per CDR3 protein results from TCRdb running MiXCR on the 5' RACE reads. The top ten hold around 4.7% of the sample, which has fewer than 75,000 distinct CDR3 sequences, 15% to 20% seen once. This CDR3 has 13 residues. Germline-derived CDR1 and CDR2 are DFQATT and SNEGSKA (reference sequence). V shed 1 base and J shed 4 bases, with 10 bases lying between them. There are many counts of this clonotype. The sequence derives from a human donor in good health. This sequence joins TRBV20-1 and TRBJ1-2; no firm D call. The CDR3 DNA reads TGCAGTGCTAGAGCCTCCCCTGTCTATGGCTACACCTTC. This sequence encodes CSARASPVYGYTF.